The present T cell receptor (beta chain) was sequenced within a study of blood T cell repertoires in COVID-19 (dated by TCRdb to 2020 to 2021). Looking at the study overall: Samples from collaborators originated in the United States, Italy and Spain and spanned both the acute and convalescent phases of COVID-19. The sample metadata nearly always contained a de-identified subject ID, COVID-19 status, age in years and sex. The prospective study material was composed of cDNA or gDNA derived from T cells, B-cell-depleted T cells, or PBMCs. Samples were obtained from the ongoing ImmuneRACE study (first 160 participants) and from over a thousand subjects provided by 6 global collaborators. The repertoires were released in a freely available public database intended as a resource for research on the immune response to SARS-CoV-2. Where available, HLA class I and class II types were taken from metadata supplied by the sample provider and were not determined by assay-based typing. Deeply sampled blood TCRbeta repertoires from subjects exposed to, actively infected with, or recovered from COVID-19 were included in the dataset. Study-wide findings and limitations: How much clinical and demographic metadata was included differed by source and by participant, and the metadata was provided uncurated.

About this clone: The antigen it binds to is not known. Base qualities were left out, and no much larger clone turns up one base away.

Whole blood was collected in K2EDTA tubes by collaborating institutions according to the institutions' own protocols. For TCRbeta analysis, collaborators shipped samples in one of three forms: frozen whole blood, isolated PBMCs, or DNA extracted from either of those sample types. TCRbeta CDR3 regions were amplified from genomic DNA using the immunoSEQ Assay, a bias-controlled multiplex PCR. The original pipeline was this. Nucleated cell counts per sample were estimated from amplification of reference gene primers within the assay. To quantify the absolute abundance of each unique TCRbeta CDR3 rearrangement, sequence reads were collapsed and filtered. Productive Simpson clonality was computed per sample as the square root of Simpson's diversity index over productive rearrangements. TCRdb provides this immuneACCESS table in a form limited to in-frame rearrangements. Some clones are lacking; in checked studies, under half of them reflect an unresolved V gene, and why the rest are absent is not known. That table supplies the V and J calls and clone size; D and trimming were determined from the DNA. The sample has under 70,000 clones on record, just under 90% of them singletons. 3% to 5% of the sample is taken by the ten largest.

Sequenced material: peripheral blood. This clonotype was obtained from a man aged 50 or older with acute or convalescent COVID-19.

The base sequence is TGTGCCACCAGCGGTACAGGGCGGGGGGCCTACAATGAGCAGTTCTTC. It translates as CATSGTGRGAYNEQFF. The chain uses TRBV15 and TRBJ2-1; 8 central nucleotides agree with TRBD2. Taken from the germline V gene (reference sequence), the CDR1 and CDR2 loops are LNHNV and YYDKDF. At the junction V is shortened by 5 bases and J by 2 bases; bases outside the gene matches: 8. Spanning cysteine to phenylalanine, the CDR3 consists of 16 amino acids. Kept here is only the CDR3 DNA, which spans 48 bases and is read in frame from base 1. Full variable domain (CDR3 extended with the reference TRBV15 and TRBJ2-1 proteins): DAMVIQNPRYQVTQFGKPVTLSCSQTLNHNVMYWYQQKSSQAPKLLFHYYDKDFNNEADTPDNFQSRRPNTSFCFLDIRSPGLGDTAMYLCATSGTGRGAYNEQFFGPGTRLTVL.